Listed below are T cell receptor beta chains from one sample, sequenced in a study of brain metastases from non-small cell lung cancer. This table comes from immunoSEQ multiplex PCR, and its TCRdb copy is limited to in-frame clones, with some not included. The data hold over 12,000 clones, with about four fifths observed a single time. The sequenced material came from primary lung tumor tissue. The source of these receptors is a donor over 35 with non-small cell lung cancer. The CDR3 runs from the conserved cysteine through the conserved F or W. Each record gives: J gene, CDR3 length, V gene, D gene, CDR3 protein. D genes are given only for firm matches.

j_gene: TRBJ1-3
len: 18
v_gene: TRBV7-9
d_gene: NA
CDR3aa: CASSLEQGLLLPGNTIYF

j_gene: TRBJ2-6
len: 13
v_gene: TRBV30
d_gene: NA
CDR3aa: CAWSSSGANVLTF

j_gene: TRBJ2-6
len: 16
v_gene: TRBV14
d_gene: NA
CDR3aa: CASSQGGYSGANVLTF

j_gene: TRBJ2-7
len: 11
v_gene: TRBV29-1
d_gene: NA
CDR3aa: CSVRSPYEQYF

j_gene: TRBJ1-2
len: 14
v_gene: TRBV5-1
d_gene: NA
CDR3aa: CASSPPSSTSGYTF

j_gene: TRBJ2-5
len: 14
v_gene: TRBV9
d_gene: TRBD1
CDR3aa: CASSLGTAAETQYF

j_gene: TRBJ1-1
len: 15
v_gene: TRBV5-1
d_gene: NA
CDR3aa: CASTRASPMNTEAFF

j_gene: TRBJ2-6
len: 16
v_gene: TRBV5-1
d_gene: TRBD2
CDR3aa: CASSLKRGAGANVLTF

j_gene: TRBJ2-5
len: 13
v_gene: TRBV2
d_gene: NA
CDR3aa: CASAGSWKETQYF

j_gene: TRBJ1-5
len: 17
v_gene: TRBV6-2/TRBV6-3
d_gene: NA
CDR3aa: CASSYRIIEGDNQPQHF

j_gene: TRBJ1-5
len: 14
v_gene: TRBV27
d_gene: TRBD1
CDR3aa: CASSSGTDYQPQHF

j_gene: TRBJ1-6
len: 14
v_gene: TRBV4-3
d_gene: NA
CDR3aa: CASSQEIPEKPLHF

j_gene: TRBJ2-1
len: 11
v_gene: TRBV18
d_gene: NA
CDR3aa: CASSPNYEQFF

j_gene: TRBJ1-4
len: 15
v_gene: TRBV6-5
d_gene: NA
CDR3aa: CASSRSGTGVEKLFF

j_gene: TRBJ2-3
len: 14
v_gene: TRBV11-3
d_gene: TRBD1
CDR3aa: CASSPGGNTDTQYF

j_gene: TRBJ2-7
len: 13
v_gene: TRBV4-3
d_gene: NA
CDR3aa: CASSQDPDTRQYF

j_gene: TRBJ2-3
len: 15
v_gene: TRBV9
d_gene: NA
CDR3aa: CASSPRTLITDTQYF

j_gene: TRBJ2-2
len: 13
v_gene: TRBV5-1
d_gene: NA
CDR3aa: CASSLRNTGELFF

j_gene: TRBJ2-5
len: 15
v_gene: TRBV7-6
d_gene: NA
CDR3aa: CASSLRMAGSETQYF

j_gene: TRBJ1-1
len: 12
v_gene: TRBV6-6
d_gene: NA
CDR3aa: CASRARDGEAFF

j_gene: TRBJ2-2
len: 16
v_gene: TRBV2
d_gene: TRBD2
CDR3aa: CASSWTSGGSTGELFF

j_gene: TRBJ2-3
len: 15
v_gene: TRBV15
d_gene: TRBD2
CDR3aa: CATSRVGGGMDTQYF

j_gene: TRBJ1-1
len: 13
v_gene: TRBV7-9
d_gene: TRBD1
CDR3aa: CASSRTGDTEAFF

j_gene: TRBJ1-4
len: 14
v_gene: TRBV9
d_gene: NA
CDR3aa: CASSAGLINEKLFF

j_gene: TRBJ2-7
len: 17
v_gene: TRBV18
d_gene: NA
CDR3aa: CASSPLRGTDPTYEQYF

j_gene: TRBJ1-2
len: 15
v_gene: TRBV7-2
d_gene: TRBD1
CDR3aa: CASSLEETGSYGYTF